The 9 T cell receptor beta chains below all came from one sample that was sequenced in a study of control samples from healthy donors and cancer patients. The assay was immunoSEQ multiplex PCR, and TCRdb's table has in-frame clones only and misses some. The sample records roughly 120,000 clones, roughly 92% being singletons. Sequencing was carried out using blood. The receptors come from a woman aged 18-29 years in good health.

Written as DNA, the CDR3 is TGTGCCAGCAGAAAGACAGGGATAGTCTTCTACGAGCAGTACTTC. Protein sequence: CASRKTGIVFYEQYF. The V and J genes are TRBV6-5 and TRBJ2-7; TRBD1 matches at 7 bases. V lost 6 bases, J lost 3 bases, and 11 bases stayed unmatched. CDR3 length equals 15 residues. Per the germline V gene, CDR1 is MNHEY and CDR2 is SVGAGI.

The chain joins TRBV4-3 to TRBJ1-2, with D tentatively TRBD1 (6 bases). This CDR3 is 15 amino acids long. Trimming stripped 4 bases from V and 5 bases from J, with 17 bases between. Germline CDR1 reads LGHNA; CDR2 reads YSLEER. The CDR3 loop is CASSLERGTAYGYTF. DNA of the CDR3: TGCGCCAGCAGCCTCGAAAGGGGGACGGCTTATGGCTACACCTTC.

DNA for the CDR3: TGTGCCAGTAACCAGATACTAGCGGGAGGGGAGAACACCGGGGAGCTGTTTTTT. Translating gives CASNQILAGGENTGELFF. The chain carries TRBV19 and TRBJ2-2; 13 positions agree with TRBD2. Trimming took 7 bases from V and 1 from J; bases not matched to a gene: 9. In germline, CDR1 is LNHDA, CDR2 SQIVND (reference sequence). The CDR3 is 18 residues long.

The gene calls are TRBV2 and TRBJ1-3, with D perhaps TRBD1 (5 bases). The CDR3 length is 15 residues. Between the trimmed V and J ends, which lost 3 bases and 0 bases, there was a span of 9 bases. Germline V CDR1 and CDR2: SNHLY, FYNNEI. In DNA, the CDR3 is TGTGCCAGCAGTGAGCGGGGCTACTCTGGAAACACCATATATTTT. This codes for CASSERGYSGNTIYF.

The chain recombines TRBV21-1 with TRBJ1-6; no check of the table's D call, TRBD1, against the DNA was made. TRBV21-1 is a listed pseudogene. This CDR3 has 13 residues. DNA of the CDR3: TGTGCCAGCAGCAACCCAGGGGAATCACCCCTCCACTTT. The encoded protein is CASSNPGESPLHF.

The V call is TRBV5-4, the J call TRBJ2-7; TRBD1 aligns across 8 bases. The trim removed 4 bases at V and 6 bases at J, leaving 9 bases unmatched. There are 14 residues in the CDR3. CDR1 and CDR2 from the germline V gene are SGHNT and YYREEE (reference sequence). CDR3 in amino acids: CASSPGQGPGEQYF. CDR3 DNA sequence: TGTGCCAGCAGCCCCGGACAGGGTCCTGGCGAGCAGTACTTC.

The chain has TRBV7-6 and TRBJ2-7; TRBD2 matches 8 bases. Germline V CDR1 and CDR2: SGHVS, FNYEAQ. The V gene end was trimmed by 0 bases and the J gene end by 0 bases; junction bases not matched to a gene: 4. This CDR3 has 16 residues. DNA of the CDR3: TGTGCCAGCAGCTTAGCGGCGGGAGGTATCTCCTACGAGCAGTACTTC. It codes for CASSLAAGGISYEQYF.

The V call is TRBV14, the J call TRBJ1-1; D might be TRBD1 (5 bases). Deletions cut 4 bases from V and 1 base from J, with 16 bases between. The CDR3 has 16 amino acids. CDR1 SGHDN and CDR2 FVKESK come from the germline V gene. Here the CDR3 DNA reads TGTGCCAGCAGCCGCAGCGTCGGCAGGGCGAACACTGAAGCTTTCTTT. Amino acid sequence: CASSRSVGRANTEAFF.

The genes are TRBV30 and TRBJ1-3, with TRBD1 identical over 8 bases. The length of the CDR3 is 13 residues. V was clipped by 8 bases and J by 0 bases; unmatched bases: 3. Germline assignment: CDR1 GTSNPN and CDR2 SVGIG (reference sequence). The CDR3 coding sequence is TGTGCCACCGGGACAGGCTCTGGAAACACCATATATTTT. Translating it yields CATGTGSGNTIYF.